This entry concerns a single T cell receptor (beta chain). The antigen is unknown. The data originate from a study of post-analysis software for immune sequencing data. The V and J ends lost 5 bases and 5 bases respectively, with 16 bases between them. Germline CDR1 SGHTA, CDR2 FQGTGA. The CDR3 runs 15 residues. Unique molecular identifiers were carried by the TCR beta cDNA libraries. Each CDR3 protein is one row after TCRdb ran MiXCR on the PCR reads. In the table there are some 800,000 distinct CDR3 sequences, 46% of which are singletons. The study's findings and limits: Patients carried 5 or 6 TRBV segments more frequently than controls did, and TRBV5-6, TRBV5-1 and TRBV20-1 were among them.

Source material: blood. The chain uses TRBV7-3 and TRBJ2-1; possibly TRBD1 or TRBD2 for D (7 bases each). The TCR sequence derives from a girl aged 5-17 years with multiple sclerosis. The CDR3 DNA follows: TGTGCCAGCAGCCAGGGGGGGACCGCGGACAATGAGCAGTTCTTC. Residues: CASSQGGTADNEQFF.